These 14 T cell receptor beta chains were sequenced from one sample in a study of blood T cell repertoires in COVID-19. Repertoires were generated with immunoSEQ multiplex PCR, while TCRdb's copy carries only in-frame clones and drops some. The sample lists about 400,000 clones; approximately 85% were seen once. Material for sequencing was PBMCs or T cells enriched from blood (not recorded which). Receptors were obtained from a woman in her thirties or forties with acute COVID-19.

The rearrangement uses TRBV7-2 and TRBJ1-2; no definite D call. Trimming removed 2 bases from V and 2 bases from J, with 12 bases in between. CDR3 length: 15 residues. Per the germline V gene, CDR1 is SGHTA and CDR2 is FQGNSA. The CDR3 DNA follows: TGTGCCAGCAGCTTAATCCCGGGGTTCAACTATGGCTACACCTTC. It specifies CASSLIPGFNYGYTF.

V usage is TRBV30 and J usage is TRBJ1-6; possible D gene TRBD1, 6 bases. The germline V gene encodes CDR1 GTSNPN and CDR2 SVGIG (reference sequence). The CDR3 totals 14 residues. V lost 4 bases and J 7 bases, leaving 14 bases between the germline ends. CDR3 amino acids: CAWTLGQQNSPLHF. The CDR3 region has the DNA TGTGCCTGGACTCTCGGACAGCAGAATTCACCCCTCCACTTT.

This chain connects TRBV7-9 to TRBJ2-2; D might be TRBD1 (8 bases). Germline lookup yields CDR1 SEHNR and CDR2 FQNEAQ (reference sequence). V was pared by 6 bases and J by 4 bases, with 18 bases between. The CDR3 has 16 amino acids. CDR3 in DNA: TGTGCCAGCAGGCTTGACAGGGGAGGGGGCACCGGGGAGCTGTTTTTT. It translates to CASRLDRGGGTGELFF.

The DNA of the CDR3 is TGTGCCAGTAGTATAGGAGGCCGGCCCTATGGCTACACCTTC. Translated: CASSIGGRPYGYTF. The rearrangement joins TRBV19 to TRBJ1-2, with D unresolved. Germline CDR1 reads LNHDA; CDR2 reads SQIVND (reference sequence). The length of the CDR3 is 14 residues. The germline V and J ends were trimmed by 1 base and 4 bases, with 10 bases remaining between them.

The chain couples TRBV11-2 to TRBJ2-5; 9 positions agree with TRBD1. CDR3 size: 17 residues. Germline CDR1 and CDR2: SGHAT and FQNNGV. V lost 1 base, J lost 5 bases, and 11 bases stayed unmatched. The CDR3: CASSLGLRDRARETQYF. The CDR3 region has the DNA TGTGCCAGCAGCTTAGGCCTCCGGGACAGGGCGCGGGAGACCCAGTACTTC.

The rearrangement links TRBV5-1 to TRBJ1-2, with D unclear. The CDR3 length is 12 residues. The germline V and J ends were trimmed by 3 bases and 4 bases, with 7 bases remaining between them. The germline CDR1 and CDR2 sequences are SGHRS and YFSETQ. The CDR3 is CASSSGVYGYTF. In DNA, the CDR3 is TGCGCCAGCAGCTCCGGGGTCTATGGCTACACCTTC.

This rearrangement joins TRBV20-1 to TRBJ1-4; 7 nucleotides line up with TRBD1. Per germline, CDR1 DFQATT and CDR2 SNEGSKA (reference sequence). The V segment lost 3 bases and the J segment 6 bases; nucleotides outside the gene matches: 4. This CDR3 has 13 amino acids. The CDR3 reads CSASKGAHEKLFF. The CDR3 region has the DNA TGCAGTGCTAGTAAGGGGGCGCATGAAAAACTGTTTTTT.

The V gene is TRBV15, the J gene TRBJ2-1; no clear D gene. Germline V CDR1 and CDR2: LNHNV, YYDKDF (reference sequence). V lost 5 bases and J 10 bases, leaving 15 bases between the germline ends. The CDR3 loop spans 13 amino acids. Written as DNA, the CDR3 is TGTGCCACCAGCGCGGCGGTCACTCGGGAGCAGTTCTTC. This codes for CATSAAVTREQFF.

The chain recombines TRBV30 with TRBJ1-2; 7 bases map to TRBD1. The V and J ends lost 0 bases and 8 bases, in that order; junction bases with no gene match: 12. This CDR3 is built from 15 residues. Germline V CDR1 and CDR2: GTSNPN, SVGIG (reference sequence). The CDR3 sequence is CAWSVGRTGGMGYTF. CDR3 nucleotides: TGTGCCTGGAGTGTGGGTAGGACAGGAGGAATGGGCTACACCTTC.

In its sample, this clone was seen once. The V gene is TRBV5-1, the J gene TRBJ1-5; weak D call: TRBD1 (5 bases). Germline CDR1 is SGHRS and CDR2 is YFSETQ. V was clipped by 0 bases and J by 7 bases, with 14 bases between them. The CDR3 extends over 15 amino acids. In DNA, the CDR3 is TGCGCCAGCAGCTTGGTTCCAGGGAGGTTGCAGCCCCAGCATTTT. Protein product: CASSLVPGRLQPQHF.

This chain connects TRBV12-3 or TRBV12-4 to TRBJ1-1, with D unclear. Deletions cut 5 bases from V and 8 bases from J, with 9 bases between. There are 11 residues in the CDR3. The CDR3 spells CASSISLEAFF. The CDR3 DNA reads TGTGCCAGCAGTATATCCTTAGAAGCTTTCTTT.

This CDR3 reads CASSSQEGAEAFF. The CDR3 nucleotides are TGTGCCAGCAGCTCCCAGGAAGGCGCTGAAGCTTTCTTT. The chain carries TRBV5-6 and TRBJ1-1; D gene uncertain. The germline V gene has CDR1 SGHDT and CDR2 YYEEEE. This CDR3 has 13 residues. Deletions cut 3 bases from V and 6 bases from J, with 12 bases between.

The chain carries TRBV3-1 (or the pseudogene TRBV3-2) and TRBJ2-3; 8 bases line up with TRBD1. This CDR3 region has 18 residues. The germline gives CDR1 LGHDT, CDR2 YNNKEL (reference sequence). J gave up 0 bases and V 1 base, and 9 bases lay outside the gene matches. As DNA, the CDR3 is TGTGCCAGCAGCCAAGGGACAGGGCTCCTTTCTAGCACAGATACGCAGTATTTT. It codes for CASSQGTGLLSSTDTQYF.

V usage is TRBV13 and J usage is TRBJ2-3, with 9 bases identical to TRBD2. The junction had 2 bases not matched to a gene; V was cut back by 4 bases and J by 0 bases. Germline-derived CDR1 and CDR2 are PRHDT and FYEKMQ (reference sequence). The CDR3 runs to 15 residues. CDR3: CASSSSGASTDTQYF. CDR3 nucleotide sequence: TGTGCCAGCAGCTCTAGCGGGGCTAGCACAGATACGCAGTATTTT.